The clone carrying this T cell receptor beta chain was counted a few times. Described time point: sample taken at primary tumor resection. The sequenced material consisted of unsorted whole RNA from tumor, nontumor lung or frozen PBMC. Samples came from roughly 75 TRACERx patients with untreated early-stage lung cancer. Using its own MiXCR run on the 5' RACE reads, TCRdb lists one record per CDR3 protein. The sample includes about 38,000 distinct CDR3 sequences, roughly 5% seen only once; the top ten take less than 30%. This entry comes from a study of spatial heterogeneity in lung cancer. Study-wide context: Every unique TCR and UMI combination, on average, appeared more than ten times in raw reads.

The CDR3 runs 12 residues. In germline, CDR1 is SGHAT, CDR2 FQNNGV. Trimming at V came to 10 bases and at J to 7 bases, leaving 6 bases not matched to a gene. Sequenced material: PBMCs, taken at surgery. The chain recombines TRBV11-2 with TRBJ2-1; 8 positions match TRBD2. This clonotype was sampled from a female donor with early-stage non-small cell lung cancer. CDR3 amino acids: CATLAGVNEQFF. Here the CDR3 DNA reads TGTGCCACCCTAGCGGGTGTGAATGAGCAGTTCTTC.